The sequence of this T cell receptor beta chain was determined in a study of shared clonotypes between healthy human individuals. Study results and caveats: Compared with memory subsets, naive subsets generally had larger estimated richness. About 5% of naive CD4 clonotypes were shared across several donors. Enrolling few donors narrowed the genetic and exposure-history diversity that was represented. Generation probabilities of non-shared clonotypes were lower (relative to those shared by all four donors).

Concerning this clone: What it binds is unknown.

The CDR3 contains 15 residues. V was clipped by 5 bases and J by 0 bases, with 10 bases between them. The germline gives CDR1 MNHEY, CDR2 SMNVEV (reference sequence). As defined, naive CD8 cells were CD45RO-negative and positively selected for CCR7, with terminally differentiated effector memory CD45RA+ cells excluded. Sequencing used immunoSEQ multiplex PCR; TCRdb keeps in-frame clones, though not all of them. Found here are about 2.2 million clones, roughly 91% of them singletons; the top ten hold under 2%. Sequenced material: naive CD8+ T cells from PBMCs. The chain employs TRBV27 and TRBJ1-4, with no clear D. The TCR originated in a man aged 18 to 30 in good health. Some clones in this sample may be carry-over from other donors' samples. For the CDR3, the DNA is TGTGCCAGCAGTCCCCGGATTGCAACTAATGAAAAACTGTTTTTT. Translation: CASSPRIATNEKLFF.